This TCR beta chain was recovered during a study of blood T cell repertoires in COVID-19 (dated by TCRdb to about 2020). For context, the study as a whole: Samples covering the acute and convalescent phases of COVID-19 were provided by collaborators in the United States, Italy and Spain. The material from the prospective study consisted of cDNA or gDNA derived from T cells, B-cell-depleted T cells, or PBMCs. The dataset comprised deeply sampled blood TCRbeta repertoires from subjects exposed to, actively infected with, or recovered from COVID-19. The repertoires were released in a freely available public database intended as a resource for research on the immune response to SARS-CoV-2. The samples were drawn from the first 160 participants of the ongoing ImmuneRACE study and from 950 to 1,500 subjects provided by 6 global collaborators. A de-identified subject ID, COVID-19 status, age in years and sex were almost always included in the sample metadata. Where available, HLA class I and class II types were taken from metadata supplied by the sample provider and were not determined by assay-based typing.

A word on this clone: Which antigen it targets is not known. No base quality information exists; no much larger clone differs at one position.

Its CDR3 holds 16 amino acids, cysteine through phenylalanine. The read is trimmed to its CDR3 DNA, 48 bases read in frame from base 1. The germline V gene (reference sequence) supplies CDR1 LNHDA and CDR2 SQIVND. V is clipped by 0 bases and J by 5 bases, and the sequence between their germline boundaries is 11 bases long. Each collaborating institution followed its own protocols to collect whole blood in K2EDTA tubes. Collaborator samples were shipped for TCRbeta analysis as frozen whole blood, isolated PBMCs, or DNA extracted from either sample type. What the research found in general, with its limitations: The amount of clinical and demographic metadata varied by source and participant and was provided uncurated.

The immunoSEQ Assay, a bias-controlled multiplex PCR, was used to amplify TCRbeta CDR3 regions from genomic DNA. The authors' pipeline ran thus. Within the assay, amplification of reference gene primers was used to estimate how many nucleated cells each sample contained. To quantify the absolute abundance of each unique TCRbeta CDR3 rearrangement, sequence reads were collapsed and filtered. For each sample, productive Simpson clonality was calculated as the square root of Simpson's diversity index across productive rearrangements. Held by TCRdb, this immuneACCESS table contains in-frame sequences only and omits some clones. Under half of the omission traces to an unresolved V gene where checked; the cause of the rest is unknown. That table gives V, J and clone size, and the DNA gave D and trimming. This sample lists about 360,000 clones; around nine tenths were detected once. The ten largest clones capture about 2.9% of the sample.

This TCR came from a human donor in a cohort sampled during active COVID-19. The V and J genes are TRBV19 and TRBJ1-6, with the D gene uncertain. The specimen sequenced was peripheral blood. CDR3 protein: CASSIDRSGNNSPLHF. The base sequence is TGTGCCAGTAGTATAGATCGATCGGGAAATAATTCACCCCTCCACTTT.